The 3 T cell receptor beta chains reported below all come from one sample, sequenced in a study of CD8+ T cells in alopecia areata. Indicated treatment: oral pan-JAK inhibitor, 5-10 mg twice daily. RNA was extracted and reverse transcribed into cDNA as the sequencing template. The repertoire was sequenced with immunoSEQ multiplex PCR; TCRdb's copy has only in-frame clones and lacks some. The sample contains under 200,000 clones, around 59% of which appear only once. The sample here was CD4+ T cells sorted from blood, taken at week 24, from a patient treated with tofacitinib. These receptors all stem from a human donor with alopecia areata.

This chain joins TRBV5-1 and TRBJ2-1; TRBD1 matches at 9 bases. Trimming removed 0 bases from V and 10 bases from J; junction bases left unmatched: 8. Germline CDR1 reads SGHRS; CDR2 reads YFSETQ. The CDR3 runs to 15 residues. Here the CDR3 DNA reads TGCGCCAGCAGCTTGGTCGGGACAGGGTCGGGAGAGCAGTTCTTC. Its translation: CASSLVGTGSGEQFF. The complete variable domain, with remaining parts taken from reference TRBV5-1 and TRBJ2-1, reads KAGVTQTPRYLIKTRGQQVTLSCSPISGHRSVSWYQQTPGQGLQFLFEYFSETQRNKGNFPGRFSGRQFSNSRSEMNVSTLELGDSALYLCASSLVGTGSGEQFFGPGTRLTVL.

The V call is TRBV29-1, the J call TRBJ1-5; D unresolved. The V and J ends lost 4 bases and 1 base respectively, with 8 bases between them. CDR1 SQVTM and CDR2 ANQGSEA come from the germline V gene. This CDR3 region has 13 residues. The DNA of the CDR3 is TGCAGCGTTGTAACACAAAGCAATCAGCCCCAGCATTTT. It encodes CSVVTQSNQPQHF.

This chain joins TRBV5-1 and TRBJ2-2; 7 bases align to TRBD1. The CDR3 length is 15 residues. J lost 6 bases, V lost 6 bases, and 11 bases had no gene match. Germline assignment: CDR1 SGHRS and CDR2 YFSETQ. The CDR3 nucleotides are TGCGCCAGCACCGAAGGGGGCGCCCCAGCCGGGGAGCTGTTTTTT. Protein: CASTEGGAPAGELFF.